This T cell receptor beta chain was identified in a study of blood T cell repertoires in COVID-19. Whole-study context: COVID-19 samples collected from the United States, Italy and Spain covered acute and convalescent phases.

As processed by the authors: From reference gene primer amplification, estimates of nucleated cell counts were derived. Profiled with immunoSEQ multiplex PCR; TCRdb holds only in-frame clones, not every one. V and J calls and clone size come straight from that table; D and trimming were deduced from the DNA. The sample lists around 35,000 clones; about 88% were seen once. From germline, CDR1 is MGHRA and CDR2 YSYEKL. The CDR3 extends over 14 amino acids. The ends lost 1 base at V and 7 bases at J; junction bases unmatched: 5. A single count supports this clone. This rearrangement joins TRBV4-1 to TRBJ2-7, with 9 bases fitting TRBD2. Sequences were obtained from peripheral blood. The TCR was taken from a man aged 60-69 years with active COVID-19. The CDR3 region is CASSQGNSGREQYF. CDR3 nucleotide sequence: TGCGCCAGCAGCCAAGGGAACAGCGGGAGGGAGCAGTACTTC.